Presented here are 22 T cell receptor beta chains from one specimen sequenced in a study of sequential checkpoint blockade in melanoma. Clones were read by immunoSEQ multiplex PCR, and TCRdb kept only the in-frame ones, dropping some. The table has about 38,000 clones, around nine tenths seen once. Sample treatment: randomized to nivolumab then ipilimumab (arm A) or the reverse (arm B). The specimen comprised CD8+ T cells sorted from blood (inferred from file names), sampled from a patient given nivolumab and ipilimumab in sequence. Source of these receptors: a human donor with melanoma.

The chain carries TRBV11-2 and TRBJ1-1; TRBD1 aligns across 8 bases. This CDR3 is built from 16 residues. Germline CDR1 reads SGHAT; CDR2 reads FQNNGV. The J segment lost 2 bases and the V segment lost 6 bases, leaving 11 bases of the junction unmatched. DNA of the CDR3: TGTGCCAGCAGTTATACTCCAGGGGGCTCCAACACTGAAGCTTTCTTT. It is translated as CASSYTPGGSNTEAFF.

The rearrangement joins TRBV27 to TRBJ2-7; 10 bases map to TRBD2. The CDR3 runs to 14 residues. The V gene's germline CDR1 is MNHEY and CDR2 SMNVEV (reference sequence). J gave up 4 bases and V 4 bases, and 4 bases lay outside the gene matches. CDR3 coding DNA: TGTGCCAGCAGTTCGGGGACTAGCGTTTACGAGCAGTACTTC. It encodes CASSSGTSVYEQYF.

This chain uses TRBV27 with TRBJ2-7; D ambiguous. Germline V lookup: CDR1 MNHEY, CDR2 SMNVEV (reference sequence). The V end lost 4 bases, the J end lost 1 base, and 8 bases lay between the germline ends. The CDR3 totals 13 residues. CDR3 sequence reads: CASSWQSSYEQYF. In DNA, the CDR3 is TGTGCCAGCAGTTGGCAGTCTTCCTACGAGCAGTACTTC.

This chain links TRBV6-4 with TRBJ2-1, with 9 bases matching TRBD2. This CDR3 region has 14 residues. The J segment lost 5 bases and the V segment lost 6 bases, leaving 5 bases of the junction unmatched. The germline CDR1 and CDR2 sequences are MRHNA and SNTAGT. Here the CDR3 DNA reads TGTGCCAGCAGACAACTAGCGGGCCACAATGAGCAGTTCTTC. This sequence encodes CASRQLAGHNEQFF.

The rearrangement links TRBV27 to TRBJ1-1, with D hard to call. Trimming removed 1 base at V and 0 bases at J, with 21 bases between. Germline CDR1 is MNHEY and CDR2 is SMNVEV (reference sequence). This CDR3 contains 19 residues. CDR3: CASSLFPGAAPHVNTEAFF. CDR3 bases: TGTGCCAGCAGTTTATTCCCCGGAGCGGCACCCCATGTGAACACTGAAGCTTTCTTT.

The gene calls are TRBV23-1 and TRBJ2-7; 7 bases align to TRBD1. TRBV23-1 carries the ORF label, with uncertain function. The CDR3 is made up of 16 amino acids. The J segment lost 0 bases and the V segment lost 2 bases, leaving 7 bases of the junction unmatched. The CDR3 sequence is CASSQATGFGSYEQYV. CDR3 coding DNA: TGCGCCAGCAGTCAAGCGACAGGGTTCGGCTCCTACGAGCAGTACGTC.

The rearrangement links TRBV30 to TRBJ1-5; D gene unclear. The CDR3 is 12 amino acids. Trimming shortened V by 5 bases and J by 7 bases, and 12 bases separated the two germline ends. CDR1 and CDR2 (germline): GTSNPN, SVGIG (reference sequence). CDR3 sequence (DNA): TGTGCCTGGCACACGGAGGGCCAGCCCCAGCATTTT. It yields the protein CAWHTEGQPQHF.

The chain recombines TRBV9 with TRBJ2-1, with a weak D call TRBD1 (5 bases). Trimming pared 0 bases from V and 5 bases from J, leaving 9 bases between. This CDR3 spans 14 amino acids. CDR1 and CDR2 from the germline V gene are SGDLS and YYNGEE. CDR3 nucleotide sequence: TGTGCCAGCAGCGTAGCAGGGCTGAACAATGAGCAGTTCTTC. Translated: CASSVAGLNNEQFF.

The chain joins TRBV9 to TRBJ2-7, with D possibly TRBD2 on 5 matching bases. With 0 bases removed from V and 5 bases from J, the gap between germline ends came to 12 bases. The CDR3 covers 14 residues. Germline V CDR1 and CDR2: SGDLS, YYNGEE. The CDR3 coding sequence is TGTGCCAGCAGCGTAGCCATTTCGGGGAACGAGCAGTACTTC. The encoded protein is CASSVAISGNEQYF.

This clone has a handful of counts. This chain uses TRBV7-9 with TRBJ1-4; D gene ambiguous. CDR1 and CDR2 from the germline V gene are SEHNR and FQNEAQ (reference sequence). CDR3 size: 14 residues. Trimming removed 5 bases at V and 0 bases at J, with 7 bases between. In nucleotides, the CDR3 is TGTGCCAGCAGCCGCGTAGCAACTAATGAAAAACTGTTTTTT. This sequence encodes CASSRVATNEKLFF.

This sequence joins TRBV29-1 and TRBJ2-7, with TRBD2 matching 15 bases. V trimming: 4 bases; J trimming: 2 bases; junction bases outside the gene matches: 6. The CDR3 is 16 amino acids. The germline V gene has CDR1 SQVTM and CDR2 ANQGSEA. DNA for the CDR3: TGCAGCGTTGCCCCAGGACTAGCGGGGGGGGCCTACGAGCAGTACTTC. It specifies CSVAPGLAGGAYEQYF.

The chain uses TRBV27 and TRBJ2-1, with 10 positions matching TRBD2. This CDR3 region has 16 residues. The J segment lost 3 bases and the V segment lost 2 bases, leaving 4 bases of the junction unmatched. The V gene's germline CDR1 is MNHEY and CDR2 SMNVEV (reference sequence). The CDR3 DNA sequence: TGTGCCAGCAGTTTAAGAGCGGGAGGGTTCTACAATGAGCAGTTCTTC. It translates to CASSLRAGGFYNEQFF.

The chain uses TRBV18 and TRBJ2-1, with TRBD2 identical over 9 bases. CDR1 is KGHSH and CDR2 is LQKENI in the germline V gene. The junction had 11 bases not matched to a gene; V was cut back by 2 bases and J by 0 bases. The CDR3 is made up of 19 amino acids. The CDR3 bases are TGTGCCAGCTCACCAAGGTATTTAGCGGGGGAGAGCTCCTACAATGAGCAGTTCTTC. Its protein is CASSPRYLAGESSYNEQFF.

This chain connects TRBV7-7 to TRBJ2-2; D uncertain. This CDR3 has 14 amino acids. Germline V gene data show CDR1 as SSHAT and CDR2 as FNYEAQ (reference sequence). Deletions cut 4 bases from V and 5 bases from J, with 11 bases between. In nucleotides, the CDR3 is TGTGCCAGCAGCTCGTACGAGGCGACCGGGGAGCTGTTTTTT. Its translation: CASSSYEATGELFF.

This chain links TRBV28 with TRBJ1-2, with 7 bases aligning to TRBD1. This CDR3 region has 14 residues. The trim removed 6 bases at V and 6 bases at J, leaving 10 bases unmatched. Germline V gives CDR1 MDHEN, CDR2 SYDVKM. CDR3 nucleotide sequence: TGTGCCAGCAGACAGACAGGGAGAGGAGATGGCTACACCTTC. It yields the protein CASRQTGRGDGYTF.

As DNA, the CDR3 is TGCGCCAGCAGACCAGGCACCTCTGGAAACACCATATATTTT. It specifies CASRPGTSGNTIYF. This chain links TRBV10-2 with TRBJ1-3; no clear D. Between the trimmed V and J ends, which lost 6 bases and 0 bases, there was a span of 9 bases. CDR3 size: 14 residues. The V gene's germline CDR1 is WSHSY and CDR2 SAAADI.

The rearrangement links TRBV15 to TRBJ1-5, with 8 bases matching TRBD1. The CDR3 spans 13 residues. V trimming: 4 bases; J trimming: 6 bases; junction bases outside the gene matches: 2. Germline V gene lookup returns CDR1 LNHNV and CDR2 YYDKDF (reference sequence). The CDR3 loop reads CATSTGGLQPQHF. CDR3 coding DNA: TGTGCCACCAGCACAGGGGGCCTTCAGCCCCAGCATTTT.

There are a few counts of this clone. The genes are TRBV19 and TRBJ1-2, with D uncertain. CDR3 length: 17 amino acids. Germline CDR1 is LNHDA and CDR2 is SQIVND (reference sequence). With 4 bases removed from V and 2 bases from J, the gap between germline ends came to 20 bases. The CDR3 protein is CASSKREGEVRNYGYTF. Here the CDR3 DNA reads TGTGCCAGTAGTAAGAGGGAGGGCGAGGTTCGGAACTATGGCTACACCTTC.

This sequence joins TRBV9 and TRBJ1-4, with a tentative D call TRBD1 (5 bases). CDR1 SGDLS and CDR2 YYNGEE come from the germline V gene. The CDR3 is made up of 18 amino acids. Trimming removed 4 bases at V and 2 bases at J, with 21 bases between. The CDR3 sequence is CASSHPHTPTETNEKLFF. CDR3 sequence (DNA): TGTGCCAGCAGCCATCCTCATACACCGACAGAGACTAATGAAAAACTGTTTTTT.

The rearrangement joins TRBV9 to TRBJ2-5, with 9 bases identical to TRBD2. The V and J ends lost 3 bases and 5 bases, in that order; junction bases with no gene match: 5. CDR1 SGDLS and CDR2 YYNGEE come from the germline V gene. The CDR3 is made up of 14 amino acids. The CDR3 DNA is TGTGCCAGCAGCGCCAGCAGCGGGAGGGAGACCCAGTACTTC. Translation gives CASSASSGRETQYF.

J is TRBJ2-7 and V is TRBV19; TRBD2 agrees at 8 bases. Germline CDR1 LNHDA, CDR2 SQIVND (reference sequence). The V and J ends lost 5 bases and 1 base, in that order; junction bases with no gene match: 10. This CDR3 is built from 16 residues. CDR3 sequence: CASSVAGGYSSYEQYF. For the CDR3, the DNA is TGTGCCAGTAGTGTGGCGGGAGGATACTCTTCCTACGAGCAGTACTTC.

The V call is TRBV5-4, the J call TRBJ2-7; 8 nucleotides agree with TRBD1. The CDR3 extends over 15 amino acids. Germline V gene lookup returns CDR1 SGHNT and CDR2 YYREEE (reference sequence). V shed 0 bases and J 0 bases; nucleotides not matched to a gene: 2. The CDR3 DNA reads as TGTGCCAGCAGCTTGGGACAGGGGAGCTCCTACGAGCAGTACGTC. Protein: CASSLGQGSSYEQYV.